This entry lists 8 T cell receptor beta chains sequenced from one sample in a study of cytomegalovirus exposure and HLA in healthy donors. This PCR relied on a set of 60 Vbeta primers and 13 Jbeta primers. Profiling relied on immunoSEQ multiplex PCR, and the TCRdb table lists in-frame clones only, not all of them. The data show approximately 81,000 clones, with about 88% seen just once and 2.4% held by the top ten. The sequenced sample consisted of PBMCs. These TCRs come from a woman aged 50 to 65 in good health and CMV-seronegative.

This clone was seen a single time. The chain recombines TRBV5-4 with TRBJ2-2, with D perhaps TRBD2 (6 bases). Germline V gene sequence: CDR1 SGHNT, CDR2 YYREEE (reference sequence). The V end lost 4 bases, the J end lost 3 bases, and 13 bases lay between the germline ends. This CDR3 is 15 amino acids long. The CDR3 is CASSDRDSYTGELFF. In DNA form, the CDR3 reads TGTGCCAGCAGCGACCGGGACTCTTACACCGGGGAGCTGTTTTTT.

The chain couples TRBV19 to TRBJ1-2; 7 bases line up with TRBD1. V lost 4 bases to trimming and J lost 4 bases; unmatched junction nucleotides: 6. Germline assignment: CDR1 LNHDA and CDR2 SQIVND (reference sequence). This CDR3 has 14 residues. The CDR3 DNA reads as TGTGCCAGTAGTACCCCCGCAGGGGGCTATGGCTACACCTTC. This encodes CASSTPAGGYGYTF. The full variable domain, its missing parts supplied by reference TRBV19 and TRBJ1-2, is DGGITQSPKYLFRKEGQNVTLSCEQNLNHDAMYWYRQDPGQGLRLIYYSQIVNDFQKGDIAEGYSVSREKKESFPLTVTSAQKNPTAFYLCASSTPAGGYGYTFGSGTRLTVV.

CDR3 protein: CASSRRLAQRQYF. CDR3 DNA: TGTGCCAGCAGTCGCCGACTAGCGCAGAGGCAGTACTTC. The chain is built from TRBV7-9 and TRBJ2-5; 8 bases are shared with TRBD2. The CDR3 is 13 residues long. The V gene's germline CDR1 is SEHNR and CDR2 FQNEAQ (reference sequence). V was clipped by 6 bases and J by 11 bases; unmatched bases: 11. The variable domain in full, completed from reference TRBV7-9 and TRBJ2-5, reads DTGVSQNPRHKITKRGQNVTFRCDPISEHNRLYWYRQTLGQGPEFLTYFQNEAQLEKSRLLSDRFSAERPKGSFSTLEIQRTEQGDSAMYLCASSRRLAQRQYFGPGTRLLVL.

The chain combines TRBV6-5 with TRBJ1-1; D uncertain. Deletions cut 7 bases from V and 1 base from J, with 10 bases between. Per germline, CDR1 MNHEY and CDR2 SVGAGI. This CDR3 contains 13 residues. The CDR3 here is CASTRGPNTEAFF. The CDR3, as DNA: TGTGCCAGCACTCGCGGGCCGAACACTGAAGCTTTCTTT.

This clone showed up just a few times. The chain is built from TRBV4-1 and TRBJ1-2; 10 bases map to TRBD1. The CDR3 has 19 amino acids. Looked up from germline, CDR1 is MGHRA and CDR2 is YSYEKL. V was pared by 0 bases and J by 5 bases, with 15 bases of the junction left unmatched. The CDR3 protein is CASSQEPHLRQGALYGYTF. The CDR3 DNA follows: TGCGCCAGCAGCCAAGAACCACACCTACGACAGGGGGCATTATATGGCTACACCTTC.

In DNA form, the CDR3 reads TGTGCCAGCAGTCCAGGACGGGGGGATCAGCCCCAGCATTTT. It encodes CASSPGRGDQPQHF. The chain couples TRBV6-5 to TRBJ1-5, with D possibly being TRBD1 (5 bases). CDR1 MNHEY and CDR2 SVGAGI come from the germline V gene. Trimming stripped 5 bases from V and 5 bases from J, with 13 bases between. The CDR3 sequence is 14 residues long.

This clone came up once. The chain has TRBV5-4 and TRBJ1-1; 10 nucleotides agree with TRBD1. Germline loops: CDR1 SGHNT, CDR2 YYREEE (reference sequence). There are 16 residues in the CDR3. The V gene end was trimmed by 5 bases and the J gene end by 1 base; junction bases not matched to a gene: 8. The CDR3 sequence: CASRSGQGTWNTEAFF. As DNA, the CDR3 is TGTGCCAGCAGATCGGGACAGGGGACTTGGAACACTGAAGCTTTCTTT.

In nucleotides, the CDR3 is TGTGCCAGCAGCACGCCGGGGGTACTGGGCTATGGCTACACCTTC. As protein: CASSTPGVLGYGYTF. V is TRBV7-2 and J is TRBJ1-2, with D maybe TRBD1 (5 bases). V was clipped by 5 bases and J by 4 bases, with 17 bases between them. CDR3 size: 15 residues. The germline gives CDR1 SGHTA, CDR2 FQGNSA.